Reported below is one T cell receptor beta chain. The data belong to a study of cytomegalovirus exposure and HLA in healthy donors. This CDR3 has 15 amino acids. CDR1 is KGHSH and CDR2 is LQKENI in the germline V gene. Trimming cost V 8 bases and J 0 bases, with 13 bases left between them. PCR used 60 Vbeta primers and 13 Jbeta primers. Assay: immunoSEQ multiplex PCR; the TCRdb copy retains only in-frame clones and omits some. The data contain roughly 130,000 clones, 70% to 80% of them singletons. The TCR originated in a woman in her sixties in good health and CMV-seropositive. The V and J genes are TRBV18 and TRBJ2-2, with a tentative D call TRBD1 (5 bases). Material for sequencing was PBMCs. The CDR3 DNA sequence: TGTGCCAGCGATATGACAGCAACGAACACCGGGGAGCTGTTTTTT. Translation: CASDMTATNTGELFF.